The 25 T cell receptor beta chains given below trace back to one sample, sequenced in a study of T cell responses to AZD1222 COVID-19 vaccine. TCRdb's copy holds only in-frame clones and misses some; the assay was immunoSEQ multiplex PCR. Found here are roughly 75,000 clones, roughly 84% of them singletons; the top ten hold approximately 9.8%. The input for sequencing was peripheral blood, taken on day 0 of AZD1222 vaccination. All receptors come from an adult in good health.

The rearrangement links TRBV28 to TRBJ2-7, with D hard to call. Germline loops: CDR1 MDHEN, CDR2 SYDVKM. Trimming shortened V by 7 bases and J by 0 bases, and 22 bases separated the two germline ends. This CDR3 comprises 17 residues. The CDR3 DNA reads as TGTGCCAGCAACAGCTTCCAACCGGTCTTTCGCTCCTACGAGCAGTACTTC. Translating gives CASNSFQPVFRSYEQYF.

The chain combines TRBV14 with TRBJ2-6, with D tentatively TRBD1 (5 bases). Germline-derived CDR1 and CDR2 are SGHDN and FVKESK. The CDR3 runs 16 residues. V was cut by 4 bases and J by 2 bases, with 12 bases left in between. The CDR3 DNA follows: TGTGCCAGCAGCCCGATTGGGGCAGCTGGGGCCAACGTCCTGACTTTC. This sequence encodes CASSPIGAAGANVLTF. Variable domain in full (rest from reference TRBV14 and TRBJ2-6): EAGVTQFPSHSVIEKGQTVTLRCDPISGHDNLYWYRRVMGKEIKFLLHFVKESKQDESGMPNNRFLAERTGGTYSTLKVQPAELEDSGVYFCASSPIGAAGANVLTFGAGSRLTVL.

The CDR3 here is CASSYPRETQYF. The DNA for the CDR3 is TGTGCCAGCAGCTATCCCCGGGAGACCCAGTACTTC. The rearrangement uses TRBV7-2 and TRBJ2-5, with D unresolved. V was cut by 4 bases and J by 5 bases, with 8 bases left in between. CDR3 length: 12 amino acids. Germline CDR1 is SGHTA and CDR2 is FQGNSA. Filled out from reference TRBV7-2 and TRBJ2-5, the complete variable domain reads GAGVSQSPSNKVTEKGKDVELRCDPISGHTALYWYRQSLGQGLEFLIYFQGNSAPDKSGLPSDRFSAERTGGSVSTLTIQRTQQEDSAVYLCASSYPRETQYFGPGTRLLVL.

The chain has TRBV28 and TRBJ1-2; D unclear. Deletions cut 4 bases from V and 4 bases from J, with 10 bases between. This CDR3 has 13 amino acids. The germline CDR1 and CDR2 sequences are MDHEN and SYDVKM. The CDR3 spells CASSSPPSYGYTF. CDR3 sequence (DNA): TGTGCCAGCAGTTCGCCCCCCTCCTATGGCTACACCTTC.

The rearrangement links TRBV6-6 to TRBJ2-7; 7 bases are shared with TRBD1. The germline V gene encodes CDR1 MNHNY and CDR2 SVGAGI (reference sequence). The V segment lost 5 bases and the J segment 6 bases; nucleotides outside the gene matches: 16. This CDR3 has 16 residues. DNA of the CDR3: TGTGCCAGCAGTGGGGTGGCCGGCCAGGGGGTTGGCGAGCAGTACTTC. This encodes CASSGVAGQGVGEQYF.

The V gene is TRBV27, the J gene TRBJ1-4; D gene unclear. Trimming pared 8 bases from V and 0 bases from J, leaving 10 bases between. Germline V CDR1 and CDR2: MNHEY, SMNVEV (reference sequence). The CDR3 extends over 14 amino acids. CDR3 sequence: CASRRVATNEKLFF. DNA of the CDR3: TGTGCCAGCCGGCGGGTGGCAACTAATGAAAAACTGTTTTTT. Filled out from reference TRBV27 and TRBJ1-4, the complete variable domain reads EAQVTQNPRYLITVTGKKLTVTCSQNMNHEYMSWYRQDPGLGLRQIYYSMNVEVTDKGDVPEGYKVSRKEKRNFPLILESPSPNQTSLYFCASRRVATNEKLFFGSGTQLSVL.

The J gene is TRBJ1-4, the V gene TRBV6-1, with 7 bases that match TRBD1. V trimming: 3 bases; J trimming: 3 bases; junction bases outside the gene matches: 1. CDR3 length: 14 amino acids. Germline V gene data show CDR1 as MNHNS and CDR2 as SASEGT. DNA for the CDR3: TGTGCCAGCAGTGAGGGGACAGCTAATGAAAAACTGTTTTTT. Translating gives CASSEGTANEKLFF.

The chain combines TRBV27 with TRBJ2-1; the D gene is possibly TRBD2 (7 bases). V was shortened by 4 bases and J by 7 bases, with 14 bases between the two germline ends. Germline-derived CDR1 and CDR2 are MNHEY and SMNVEV (reference sequence). This CDR3 is 14 amino acids long. CDR3: CASSSGGLGNEQFF. CDR3 in DNA: TGTGCCAGCAGTTCCGGGGGGCTCGGAAATGAGCAGTTCTTC.

The CDR3 nucleotides read TGTGCCACCAGGACAGGGTCCAACTATGGCTACACCTTC. It codes for CATRTGSNYGYTF. The chain recombines TRBV15 with TRBJ1-2, with TRBD1 matching over 7 bases. Trimming at V came to 6 bases and at J to 2 bases, leaving 3 bases not matched to a gene. The CDR3 has 13 amino acids. The germline gives CDR1 LNHNV, CDR2 YYDKDF (reference sequence).

This rearrangement joins TRBV5-4 to TRBJ1-5; D is possibly TRBD1 (5 bases). V was clipped by 0 bases and J by 2 bases, with 12 bases between them. Germline lookup yields CDR1 SGHNT and CDR2 YYREEE (reference sequence). CDR3 length: 16 residues. The CDR3 region is CASSLGGNAGNQPQHF. CDR3 DNA: TGTGCCAGCAGCTTGGGGGGGAATGCGGGCAATCAGCCCCAGCATTTT.

V usage is TRBV10-3 and J usage is TRBJ1-1, with 8 bases aligning to TRBD1. J was trimmed by 4 bases and V by 7 bases; bases with no gene match: 11. The CDR3 is made up of 15 amino acids. Germline CDR1 and CDR2: ENHRY and SYGVKD. CDR3 protein: CAINHNLRGPTEAFF. The CDR3 region has the DNA TGTGCCATCAATCACAACCTCAGGGGGCCCACTGAAGCTTTCTTT.

The chain uses TRBV3-1 (or the pseudogene TRBV3-2) and TRBJ2-1; 9 bases align to TRBD2. Germline V lookup: CDR1 LGHDT, CDR2 YNNKEL (reference sequence). J was trimmed by 7 bases and V by 0 bases; bases with no gene match: 4. The CDR3 loop spans 15 amino acids. CDR3: CASSQDISGGNEQFF. The CDR3 nucleotides are TGTGCCAGCAGCCAAGATATTAGCGGGGGAAATGAGCAGTTCTTC.

The V and J genes are TRBV28 and TRBJ1-1, with a tentative D call TRBD1 (5 bases). V lost 3 bases and J lost 0, with 8 bases in between. Germline V CDR1 and CDR2: MDHEN, SYDVKM. The CDR3 contains 14 residues. CDR3 in amino acids: CASSFRALNTEAFF. The CDR3, as DNA: TGTGCCAGCAGTTTCAGGGCACTGAACACTGAAGCTTTCTTT.

This clone was recorded once. The V gene is TRBV5-6, the J gene TRBJ2-2, with TRBD1 matching 9 bases. Looked up from germline, CDR1 is SGHDT and CDR2 is YYEEEE. Trimming took 5 bases from V and 6 from J; bases not matched to a gene: 11. The CDR3 loop spans 16 amino acids. CDR3 amino acids: CASSLRDREKSGELFF. For the CDR3, the DNA is TGTGCCAGCAGTTTAAGGGACAGGGAAAAATCCGGGGAGCTGTTTTTT.

V and J are TRBV28 and TRBJ2-2; unclear D gene. This CDR3 is built from 13 residues. V was cut by 3 bases and J by 0 bases, with 2 bases left in between. Germline V gene data show CDR1 as MDHEN and CDR2 as SYDVKM. This chain's CDR3 is CASSLPNTGELFF. The CDR3 bases are TGTGCCAGCAGTTTGCCGAACACCGGGGAGCTGTTTTTT.

The chain is built from TRBV6-5 and TRBJ1-4; D possibly corresponds to TRBD1 (6 bases). Germline loops: CDR1 MNHEY, CDR2 SVGAGI. The CDR3 runs 15 residues. V was shortened by 5 bases and J by 3 bases, with 13 bases between the two germline ends. The DNA of the CDR3 is TGTGCCAGCAGTCGAACAGGGACCGCTAATGAAAAACTGTTTTTT. Translation gives CASSRTGTANEKLFF.

CDR3 region: CASSPPVRASYNEQFF. As DNA, the CDR3 is TGTGCCAGCAGCCCCCCCGTGCGAGCGTCCTACAATGAGCAGTTCTTC. The rearrangement links TRBV2 to TRBJ2-1; D is unclear. The CDR3 totals 16 residues. Germline CDR1 is SNHLY and CDR2 is FYNNEI. Trimming took 6 bases from V and 1 from J, leaving 16 bases between them.

The chain recombines TRBV7-2 with TRBJ2-7; D unclear. Germline V CDR1 and CDR2: SGHTA, FQGNSA. The V gene lost 5 bases and the J gene lost 0 bases, with 17 bases spanning the gap. This CDR3 has 16 residues. The CDR3 loop reads CASSTQYLPRSYEQYF. The CDR3 nucleotides read TGTGCCAGCAGCACCCAGTACCTCCCTCGCTCCTACGAGCAGTACTTC.

V gene TRBV6-2 or TRBV6-3 combines with J gene TRBJ2-1; D ambiguous. Germline CDR1 reads MNHEY; CDR2 reads SVGEGT. The CDR3 is made up of 15 amino acids. Trimming cost V 0 bases and J 6 bases, with 12 bases left between them. The CDR3 is CASSYSVGYINEQFF. DNA for the CDR3: TGTGCCAGCAGTTACTCGGTAGGGTACATCAATGAGCAGTTCTTC.

This clone was seen a handful of times. This chain connects TRBV9 to TRBJ1-1; no clear D. The ends were cut back, 4 bases at V and 1 base at J, with 14 bases in the middle. The germline gives CDR1 SGDLS, CDR2 YYNGEE. The CDR3 contains 15 residues. This CDR3 reads CASSPRERENTEAFF. The CDR3 nucleotides are TGTGCCAGCAGCCCTCGTGAGAGGGAGAACACTGAAGCTTTCTTT.

The chain joins TRBV5-1 to TRBJ2-7; weak D call: TRBD2 (7 bases). The germline V gene has CDR1 SGHRS and CDR2 YFSETQ. Trimming left V 0 bases short and J 2 bases short, with 9 bases between. The CDR3 runs 14 residues. The CDR3 reads CASSLGGGTYEQYF. CDR3 DNA: TGCGCCAGCAGCTTGGGCGGGGGCACCTACGAGCAGTACTTC.

The chain recombines TRBV12-3 or TRBV12-4 with TRBJ1-2; 7 nucleotides match TRBD1. This CDR3 spans 13 amino acids. V shed 7 bases, J shed 4 bases, and the junction held 6 bases outside the gene matches. DNA for the CDR3: TGTGCCAGCACCTCTGGACAGGCCTATGGCTACACCTTC. It encodes CASTSGQAYGYTF.

V and J are TRBV5-7 and TRBJ2-1; 10 bases map to TRBD1. TRBV5-7 is an ORF, and what it does is uncertain. This CDR3 has 16 amino acids. V gave up 0 bases and J gave up 2 bases; unmatched junction bases: 2. Here the CDR3 reads CASSLAGQGAYNEQFF. DNA for the CDR3: TGTGCCAGCAGCTTGGCCGGACAGGGGGCCTACAATGAGCAGTTCTTC.

The V and J genes are TRBV28 and TRBJ1-2; D gene ambiguous. With 6 bases removed from V and 4 bases from J, the gap between germline ends came to 9 bases. The germline CDR1 and CDR2 sequences are MDHEN and SYDVKM. The CDR3 extends over 12 amino acids. The CDR3: CASREPSYGYTF. In nucleotides, the CDR3 is TGTGCCAGCAGGGAGCCTAGCTATGGCTACACCTTC.

The CDR3: CASSQAEVGYMNTEAFF. In nucleotides, the CDR3 is TGTGCCAGCAGCCAGGCCGAAGTAGGATACATGAACACTGAAGCTTTCTTT. The chain joins TRBV3-1 (or the pseudogene TRBV3-2) to TRBJ1-1, with D uncertain. V was pared by 3 bases and J by 0 bases, with 17 bases between. CDR1 is LGHDT, CDR2 YNNKEL, per germline (reference sequence). The CDR3 runs 17 residues.